Presented here are 8 T cell receptor beta chains from one specimen sequenced in a study of blood T cell repertoires in COVID-19. Clones were read by immunoSEQ multiplex PCR, and TCRdb kept only the in-frame ones, dropping some. The sample includes tens of thousands of clones, about 81% of them seen just once. Sequencing was carried out using peripheral blood. These receptors were obtained from a human donor with acute or convalescent COVID-19. The donor label of this sample is uncertain.

CDR3 sequence (DNA): TGTGCCACCAGTGACCCCGGGACAGTCTATGGCTACACCTTC. It translates to CATSDPGTVYGYTF. The chain couples TRBV24-1 to TRBJ1-2; the match to TRBD1 covers 7 bases. Trimming cost V 4 bases and J 4 bases; bases outside gene matches: 5. The CDR3 consists of 14 residues. Germline V lookup: CDR1 KGHDR, CDR2 SFDVKD.

In this sample, this clone turned up a few times. V gene TRBV6-5 combines with J gene TRBJ1-5, with 9 nucleotides matching TRBD1. The germline V gene has CDR1 MNHEY and CDR2 SVGAGI. The CDR3 consists of 15 residues. V shed 6 bases, J shed 1 base, and the junction held 4 bases outside the gene matches. The CDR3 is CASSPTGGSNQPQHF. The DNA for the CDR3 is TGTGCCAGCAGCCCGACAGGGGGAAGCAATCAGCCCCAGCATTTT.

CDR3 region: CASSPTTSGGGQDTQYF. The DNA for the CDR3 is TGTGCCAGCAGCCCCACGACTAGCGGGGGGGGACAGGATACGCAGTATTTT. This chain links TRBV14 with TRBJ2-3, with TRBD2 matching over 14 bases. The trim removed 4 bases at V and 6 bases at J, leaving 9 bases unmatched. Germline values: CDR1 SGHDN, CDR2 FVKESK. The length of the CDR3 is 17 residues.

The chain links TRBV19 to TRBJ2-3, with D tentatively TRBD2 (6 bases). The germline CDR1 and CDR2 sequences are LNHDA and SQIVND (reference sequence). This CDR3 comprises 16 residues. The V end was cut by 8 bases, the J end by 5 bases, with 23 bases between. The CDR3 is CASPPRGTSRLDTQYF. CDR3 coding DNA: TGTGCCAGTCCCCCCCGGGGCACTAGCAGGTTAGATACGCAGTATTTT. Variable domain in full (rest from reference TRBV19 and TRBJ2-3): DGGITQSPKYLFRKEGQNVTLSCEQNLNHDAMYWYRQDPGQGLRLIYYSQIVNDFQKGDIAEGYSVSREKKESFPLTVTSAQKNPTAFYLCASPPRGTSRLDTQYFGPGTRLTVL.

The chain carries TRBV4-2 and TRBJ2-1, with 8 bases aligning to TRBD2. Germline CDR1 is LGHNA and CDR2 is YNFKEQ. V lost 0 bases to trimming and J lost 6 bases; unmatched junction nucleotides: 10. The CDR3 is 17 amino acids. For the CDR3, the DNA is TGTGCCAGCAGCCAAGAAATCTGGGGGCTAGCGGGCAATGAGCAGTTCTTC. Translated, it gives CASSQEIWGLAGNEQFF.

This clone was picked up a small number of times. The rearrangement links TRBV30 to TRBJ1-1; TRBD1 aligns across 7 bases. J was trimmed by 1 base and V by 6 bases; bases with no gene match: 5. The V gene's germline CDR1 is GTSNPN and CDR2 SVGIG (reference sequence). The CDR3 loop spans 13 amino acids. The CDR3 DNA follows: TGTGCCTGCTCGGACAGGTGGAACACTGAAGCTTTCTTT. It yields the protein CACSDRWNTEAFF.

This chain links TRBV7-8 with TRBJ1-2; D remains ambiguous. With 5 bases removed from V and 8 bases from J, the gap between germline ends came to 24 bases. CDR1 SGHVS and CDR2 FQNEAQ come from the germline V gene. The CDR3 spans 16 residues. For the CDR3, the DNA is TGTGCCAGCAGCAACCGGGCTTCGGGAGGGAAGGTGGGCTACACCTTC. Its translation is CASSNRASGGKVGYTF.

The chain couples TRBV2 to TRBJ2-4; 15 bases fit TRBD2. The V and J ends lost 5 bases and 2 bases, in that order; junction bases with no gene match: 7. The CDR3 consists of 18 residues. Germline loops: CDR1 SNHLY, CDR2 FYNNEI. CDR3 sequence: CASSRTSGGVFSKNIQYF. CDR3 coding DNA: TGTGCCAGCAGTAGGACTAGCGGGGGGGTTTTTTCCAAAAACATTCAGTACTTC.